Listed here are 17 T cell receptor beta chains from one sample, sequenced in a study of CD8 T cells in Susac syndrome. Random hexamers primed reverse transcription of about 0.5 to 1 ug RNA. MiXCR, applied by TCRdb to the immunoSEQ multiplex PCR reads, yields one record per CDR3 protein. The table includes 150,000 to 200,000 distinct CDR3 sequences, 90% to 95% detected once. What was sequenced was CD4+ T cells from PBMCs. The receptors were sampled from a human donor with Susac syndrome.

The chain has TRBV5-6 and TRBJ2-4, with a tentative D call TRBD1 (6 bases). Germline V gene sequence: CDR1 SGHDT, CDR2 YYEEEE. Trimming left V 2 bases short and J 11 bases short, with 14 bases between. CDR3 length: 13 amino acids. The CDR3 is CASSLQGREFQYF. The CDR3 nucleotides are TGTGCCAGCAGCTTACAGGGCCGGGAATTTCAGTACTTC.

The chain is built from TRBV6-5 and TRBJ2-5, with D tentatively TRBD1 or TRBD2 (6 bases each). The germline V gene has CDR1 MNHEY and CDR2 SVGAGI. CDR3 length equals 14 residues. V was trimmed by 0 bases and J by 5 bases, leaving 10 bases between them. CDR3 nucleotide sequence: TGTGCCAGCAGTTACTCGGGGGGCGTGGAGACCCAGTACTTC. Its protein is CASSYSGGVETQYF.

The chain uses TRBV6-5 and TRBJ2-7; no clear D. Trimming removed 0 bases from V and 3 bases from J, with 6 bases in between. CDR1 is MNHEY and CDR2 is SVGAGI in the germline V gene. The CDR3 has 13 amino acids. The CDR3 sequence: CASSYSGSYEQYF. The CDR3 DNA follows: TGTGCCAGCAGTTACTCGGGCAGCTACGAGCAGTACTTC.

Concerning this clonotype: At one of its ends the junction is not consistent with the germline gene, which may arise from a read error. This sequence joins TRBV5-4 and TRBJ2-6; 7 nucleotides line up with TRBD1. The germline CDR1 and CDR2 sequences are SGHNT and YYREEE (reference sequence). The CDR3 length is 18 residues. The CDR3 is CASSLGDRLSSGANVLIF. CDR3 bases: TGTGCCAGCAGCTTGGGGGACAGATTGAGCTCTGGGGCCAACGTCCTGATTTTC.

This chain links TRBV9 with TRBJ1-2; 7 bases agree with TRBD1. This CDR3 region has 13 residues. The germline CDR1 and CDR2 sequences are SGDLS and YYNGEE. V was pared by 6 bases and J by 7 bases, with 9 bases of the junction left unmatched. Here the CDR3 DNA reads TGTGCCAGCAATACAGGGGAAATGGGTGGCTACACCTTC. This sequence encodes CASNTGEMGGYTF.

On this clonotype: Mismatch with germline at one junction end may stem from a read error. J is TRBJ1-5 and V is TRBV20-1; D is undetermined. Germline CDR1 DFQATT, CDR2 SNEGSKA (reference sequence). The CDR3 extends over 15 amino acids. CDR3 protein: CSARGPGPPYQPQHF. In DNA, the CDR3 is TGCAGTGCCAGAGGACCGGGCCCGCCTTATCAGCCCCAGCATTTT.

The chain uses TRBV18 and TRBJ1-1; 7 bases map to TRBD1. With 2 bases clipped from V and 2 bases from J, the junction kept 8 bases outside the gene matches. The length of the CDR3 is 16 residues. Germline CDR1 KGHSH, CDR2 LQKENI. This chain's CDR3 is CASSPSTGRRNTEAFF. As DNA, the CDR3 is TGTGCCAGCTCACCATCGACAGGGAGGAGAAACACTGAAGCTTTCTTT.

The rearrangement links TRBV12-3 or TRBV12-4 to TRBJ1-4; D ambiguous. The CDR3 has 14 residues. V shed 5 bases and J shed 3 bases, with 10 bases lying between them. CDR3 loop: CASSRKEANEKLFF. DNA of the CDR3: TGTGCCAGCAGTCGTAAGGAGGCTAATGAAAAACTGTTTTTT.

The rearrangement uses TRBV7-8 and TRBJ1-1, with TRBD1 matching over 7 bases. Germline CDR1 is SGHVS and CDR2 is FQNEAQ. The CDR3 runs 13 residues. Losses at the gene ends were 1 base for V and 10 bases for J; bases not matched to a gene: 6. The CDR3 reads CASSLDRGGGAFF. The CDR3 coding sequence is TGTGCCAGCAGCTTAGACAGGGGCGGAGGAGCTTTCTTT.

The chain combines TRBV20-1 with TRBJ2-4, with D tentatively TRBD1 (5 bases). The CDR3 loop spans 13 amino acids. CDR1 and CDR2 (germline): DFQATT, SNEGSKA (reference sequence). CDR3 nucleotides: TGCAGCCCCAAAGGGGAATCCAAAAACATTCAGTACTTC. It translates to CSPKGESKNIQYF.

This clonotype was seen just once. V is TRBV10-3 and J is TRBJ2-2; 8 nucleotides line up with TRBD1. The CDR3 is 14 amino acids. V lost 6 bases and J lost 6; bases outside the gene matches: 6. From germline, CDR1 is ENHRY and CDR2 SYGVKD. The CDR3 nucleotides are TGTGCCATCAGCCTACAGGGGGAAGCCGGGGAGCTGTTTTTT. Translated: CAISLQGEAGELFF.

J is TRBJ2-2 and V is TRBV12-3 or TRBV12-4, with D possibly TRBD1 on 6 matching bases. Trimming took off 2 bases at V and 6 bases at J, with 13 bases between the two ends. The CDR3 spans 15 residues. CDR3 sequence reads: CASSLQGSGSGELFF. Here the CDR3 DNA reads TGTGCCAGCAGTTTACAGGGGTCAGGGTCCGGGGAGCTGTTTTTT.

The chain links TRBV5-8 to TRBJ1-2; 7 nucleotides agree with TRBD1. Looked up from germline, CDR1 is SGHTS and CDR2 is YDEGEE. Trimming cost V 4 bases and J 2 bases; bases outside gene matches: 5. The length of the CDR3 is 14 residues. CDR3 sequence (DNA): TGTGCCAGCAGCCCAGGGGGGGAGAACTATGGCTACACCTTC. Encoded protein: CASSPGGENYGYTF.

The chain employs TRBV9 and TRBJ2-2; 9 positions match TRBD1. The germline gives CDR1 SGDLS, CDR2 YYNGEE. The CDR3 contains 17 residues. The ends lost 4 bases at V and 3 bases at J; junction bases unmatched: 10. The CDR3 loop is CASSKSPGQGYTGELFF. In nucleotides, the CDR3 is TGTGCCAGCAGCAAGAGTCCGGGACAGGGATACACCGGGGAGCTGTTTTTT.

The J gene is TRBJ2-7, the V gene TRBV19; 11 bases are shared with TRBD1. CDR1 LNHDA and CDR2 SQIVND come from the germline V gene (reference sequence). This CDR3 contains 15 residues. Losses at the gene ends were 3 bases for V and 7 bases for J; bases not matched to a gene: 8. The CDR3 protein is CASSIGPDRGQEQYF. The CDR3 coding sequence is TGTGCCAGTAGTATCGGGCCGGACAGGGGGCAAGAGCAGTACTTC.

The V gene is TRBV5-1, the J gene TRBJ1-4; D is unresolved. The CDR3 runs to 15 residues. CDR1 is SGHRS and CDR2 is YFSETQ in the germline V gene. Trimming left V 0 bases short and J 0 bases short, with 6 bases between. CDR3 nucleotide sequence: TGCGCCAGCAGCTTGGAAGTAGCAACTAATGAAAAACTGTTTTTT. Translated: CASSLEVATNEKLFF.

The chain is built from TRBV28 and TRBJ2-3, with TRBD2 matching over 7 bases. Germline V gives CDR1 MDHEN, CDR2 SYDVKM. J gave up 0 bases and V 4 bases, and 4 bases lay outside the gene matches. The CDR3 runs to 15 residues. The CDR3 nucleotides are TGTGCCAGCAGTTCAGCGGGATTAAGCACAGATACGCAGTATTTT. Translation gives CASSSAGLSTDTQYF. The whole variable domain, remainder taken from reference TRBV28 and TRBJ2-3, is DVKVTQSSRYLVKRTGEKVFLECVQDMDHENMFWYRQDPGLGLRLIYFSYDVKMKEKGDIPEGYSVSREKKERFSLILESASTNQTSMYLCASSSAGLSTDTQYFGPGTRLTVL.